This TCR beta chain was identified during a study of beta chain features in type 1 diabetes. Study outcomes and limitations: The study found fewer insertions and more deletions at VDJ junctions in type 1 diabetes patients. Patients and controls would be equally affected if PCR favored shorter templates.

With respect to this clone: What it recognizes is unknown.

V was shortened by 0 bases and J by 7 bases, with 7 bases between the two germline ends. CDR3 length: 14 residues. In germline, CDR1 is ENHRY, CDR2 SYGVKD. The entirety of the isolated RNA underwent reverse transcription, so expressed TCRB transcripts were sequenced. Read counts averaged around 4 million for samples of naive, central memory and regulatory T cells. Only in-frame clones appear in the TCRdb table, and some are missing; sequencing was by immunoSEQ multiplex PCR. Of about 320,000 clones detected, less than 15% appear once; the ten largest clones hold about 6.7%. CD45RO/CCR7/CD25/CD127/CD95/CD27 sorting isolated CD4+ naive, central memory, regulatory and stem cell-like memory cells.

V is TRBV10-3 and J is TRBJ1-6, with D hard to call. Material for sequencing was central memory CD4+ T cells from blood. The receptor comes from a man aged 30 to 39 in good health. The CDR3 reads CAISESRGNSPLHF. The DNA of the CDR3 is TGTGCCATCAGTGAGTCGAGAGGGAATTCACCCCTCCACTTT.